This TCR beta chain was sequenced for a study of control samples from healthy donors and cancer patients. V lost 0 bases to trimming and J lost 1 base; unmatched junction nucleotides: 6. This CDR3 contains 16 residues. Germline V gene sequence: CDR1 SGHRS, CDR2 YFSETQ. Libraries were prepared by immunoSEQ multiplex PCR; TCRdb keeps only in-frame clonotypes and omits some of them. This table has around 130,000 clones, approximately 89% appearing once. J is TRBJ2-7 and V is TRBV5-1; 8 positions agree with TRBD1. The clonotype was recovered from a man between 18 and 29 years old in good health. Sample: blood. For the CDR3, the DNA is TGCGCCAGCAGCTTGGCCCCTGACAGGGGTTCCTACGAGCAGTACTTC. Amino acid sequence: CASSLAPDRGSYEQYF.